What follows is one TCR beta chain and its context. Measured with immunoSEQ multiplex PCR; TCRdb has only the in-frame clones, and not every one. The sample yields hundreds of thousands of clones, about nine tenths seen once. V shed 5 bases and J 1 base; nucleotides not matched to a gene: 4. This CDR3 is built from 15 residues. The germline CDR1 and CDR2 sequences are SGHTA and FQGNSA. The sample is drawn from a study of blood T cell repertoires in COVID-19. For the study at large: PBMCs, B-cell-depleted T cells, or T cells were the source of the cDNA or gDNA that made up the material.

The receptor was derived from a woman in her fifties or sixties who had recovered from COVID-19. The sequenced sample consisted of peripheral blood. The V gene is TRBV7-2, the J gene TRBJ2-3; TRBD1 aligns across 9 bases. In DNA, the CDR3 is TGTGCCAGCAGCCACCGGGACAGGGGCACAGATACGCAGTATTTT. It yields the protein CASSHRDRGTDTQYF. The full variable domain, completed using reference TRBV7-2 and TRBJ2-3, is GAGVSQSPSNKVTEKGKDVELRCDPISGHTALYWYRQSLGQGLEFLIYFQGNSAPDKSGLPSDRFSAERTGGSVSTLTIQRTQQEDSAVYLCASSHRDRGTDTQYFGPGTRLTVL.